These 14 T cell receptor beta chains share one sample of origin, sequenced in a study of regulatory T cells in long-lasting Graves disease. The time point was: newly diagnosed GD, antithyroid drugs for less than 3 months. The TCR library was made from RNA extracted from PBMCs. Relying on iRepertoire HTBI primers and Arm-PCR of CDR3 regions, the team built TCR beta libraries. TCRdb re-called the multiplex PCR reads with MiXCR, one entry per CDR3 protein. The sample yields 450,000 to 500,000 distinct CDR3 sequences, about 17% seen once. This same sample was also taken into another study, of T cells in Graves' hyperthyroidism and ophthalmopathy.

The starting material was peripheral blood mononuclear cells (PBMCs), obtained at new diagnosis, from a patient treated with antithyroid drugs. The receptors come from a man aged 35 to 55 with Graves disease.

The chain couples TRBV7-9 to TRBJ1-3; D not resolved. CDR1 and CDR2 from the germline V gene are SEHNR and FQNEAQ (reference sequence). This CDR3 contains 16 residues. V gave up 2 bases and J gave up 0 bases, with 11 bases separating them. The CDR3 sequence is CASSLWAADSGNTIYF. Written as DNA, the CDR3 is TGTGCCAGCAGCTTATGGGCAGCCGACTCTGGAAACACCATATATTTT.

About this clonotype: A read error is possible here, since a much larger clone lies one base away. The chain joins TRBV20-1 to TRBJ2-4, with 8 positions matching TRBD2. There are 13 residues in the CDR3. CDR1 is DFQATT and CDR2 is SNEGSKA in the germline V gene (reference sequence). CDR3 bases: TGCAGTGCTAGGATGGCGGGGGGTGACATTCAGCACTTC. This sequence encodes CSARMAGGDIQHF.

This clonotype was detected ten times or more. CDR3 nucleotide sequence: TGTGCCAGCAGTGGGAGGGGGAGAGGGGGCCCAGATACGCAGTATTTT. Its protein is CASSGRGRGGPDTQYF. The chain combines TRBV7-6 with TRBJ2-3; D is tentatively TRBD1 or TRBD2 (7 bases each). Germline-derived CDR1 and CDR2 are SGHVS and FNYEAQ. V lost 6 bases and J lost 4, with 20 bases in between. CDR3 length: 16 residues.

This chain connects TRBV2 to TRBJ1-3, with a possible D match to TRBD1 (6 bases). V dropped 5 bases and J dropped 9 bases, with 14 bases sitting between them. This CDR3 has 13 amino acids. The germline V gene encodes CDR1 SNHLY and CDR2 FYNNEI. CDR3 region: CASSRQDVATIYF. DNA for the CDR3: TGTGCCAGCAGTAGACAGGATGTCGCCACCATATATTTT.

The rearrangement uses TRBV12-5 and TRBJ2-1; D not certain. Germline lookup yields CDR1 LGHNT and CDR2 FRNRAP. V was cut by 4 bases and J by 8 bases, with 18 bases left in between. CDR3 length: 15 amino acids. CDR3 sequence (DNA): TGTGCTAGTGGTTCCGCTACCACGGATCCACATGAGCAGTTCTTC. Encoded protein: CASGSATTDPHEQFF.

This clonotype was recorded at least ten times. The V and J genes are TRBV29-1 and TRBJ2-7; 9 positions agree with TRBD1. CDR3 length: 14 residues. CDR1 is SQVTM, CDR2 ANQGSEA, per germline. V was pared by 6 bases and J by 0 bases, with 6 bases of the junction left unmatched. The CDR3 DNA reads as TGCAGCGTCGACAGGGGACAGGGCTCCTACGAGCAGTACTTC. This sequence encodes CSVDRGQGSYEQYF.

Many counts were recorded for this clonotype. The V gene is TRBV20-1, the J gene TRBJ2-1, with 13 bases aligning to TRBD2. This CDR3 region has 13 residues. CDR1 DFQATT and CDR2 SNEGSKA come from the germline V gene (reference sequence). Germline trimming cut 6 bases from V and 7 bases from J; bases unmatched to any gene: 3. CDR3 loop: CSAWTSGSNEQFF. As DNA, the CDR3 is TGCAGTGCCTGGACTAGCGGGAGTAATGAGCAGTTCTTC.

The chain couples TRBV5-1 to TRBJ2-3, with 10 nucleotides matching TRBD2. Germline assignment: CDR1 SGHRS and CDR2 YFSETQ. The CDR3 has 15 amino acids. J gave up 5 bases and V 0 bases, and 3 bases lay outside the gene matches. The CDR3 loop is CASSLEREGVDTQYF. In DNA, the CDR3 is TGCGCCAGCAGCTTGGAGCGGGAGGGTGTAGATACGCAGTATTTT.

This clonotype occurred a few times. The rearrangement uses TRBV20-1 and TRBJ1-1, with a weak D call TRBD1 (6 bases). CDR3 length equals 15 residues. The V end lost 1 base, the J end lost 1 base, and 13 bases lay between the germline ends. The germline V gene has CDR1 DFQATT and CDR2 SNEGSKA (reference sequence). CDR3 region: CSARGPPGENTEAFF. CDR3 in DNA: TGCAGTGCTAGAGGGCCCCCAGGGGAGAACACTGAAGCTTTCTTT.

The chain is built from TRBV29-1 and TRBJ2-5; 7 nucleotides agree with TRBD2. Germline CDR1 is SQVTM and CDR2 is ANQGSEA. V trimming: 6 bases; J trimming: 1 base; junction bases outside the gene matches: 2. This CDR3 has 12 amino acids. CDR3 DNA: TGCAGCGTAGGGACTACCCAAGAGACCCAGTACTTC. Translation gives CSVGTTQETQYF.

The table lists this clonotype with many counts. The chain links TRBV12-3 or TRBV12-4 to TRBJ2-7, with TRBD1 matching 9 bases. V was pared by 6 bases and J by 7 bases, with 7 bases of the junction left unmatched. The CDR3 loop spans 13 amino acids. The DNA for the CDR3 is TGTGCCAGCAGAGGACAGGGGTGGGGTGAGCAGTACTTC. Protein: CASRGQGWGEQYF.

In its sample, this clonotype was seen many times. This chain uses TRBV11-2 with TRBJ2-1; 10 bases fit TRBD2. V lost 1 base, J lost 7 bases, and 10 bases stayed unmatched. The CDR3 loop spans 17 amino acids. Germline V gene data show CDR1 as SGHAT and CDR2 as FQNNGV. CDR3 loop: CASSLALSLAGENEQFF. The CDR3 DNA reads TGTGCCAGCAGCTTAGCGTTGAGTCTAGCGGGAGAAAATGAGCAGTTCTTC. The full variable domain, rest sourced from reference TRBV11-2 and TRBJ2-1, is EAGVAQSPRYKIIEKRQSVAFWCNPISGHATLYWYQQILGQGPKLLIQFQNNGVVDDSQLPKDRFSAERLKGVDSTLKIQPAKLEDSAVYLCASSLALSLAGENEQFFGPGTRLTVL.

This clonotype was counted ten times or more. V gene TRBV28 combines with J gene TRBJ2-1; D is unresolved. The CDR3 sequence is 16 residues long. Per the germline V gene, CDR1 is MDHEN and CDR2 is SYDVKM. The germline V and J ends were trimmed by 5 bases and 8 bases, with 22 bases remaining between them. The CDR3 loop reads CASSLFSGTGMHEQFF. Here the CDR3 DNA reads TGTGCCAGCAGTCTATTCTCCGGAACTGGGATGCATGAGCAGTTCTTC.

The chain couples TRBV29-1 to TRBJ2-1; the match to TRBD2 covers 13 bases. V dropped 5 bases and J dropped 0; count of bases not matched to a gene: 4. Germline lookup yields CDR1 SQVTM and CDR2 ANQGSEA. The CDR3 runs to 16 residues. The CDR3 loop is CSVTGTSGVSYNEQFF. The CDR3 bases are TGCAGCGTTACCGGGACTAGCGGGGTCTCCTACAATGAGCAGTTCTTC.